A single T cell receptor beta chain is shown here with its context. Its antigen is as yet unknown. The record originates from a study of blood T cells in healthy people across ages. Notes on the study in general: Possibly confounding the expanded clonotype changes was the fact that donor CMV status was unknown. TCR beta diversity, measured per million T cells, fell in a roughly linear way with age.

Losses at the gene ends were 5 bases for V and 3 bases for J; bases not matched to a gene: 6. Per germline, CDR1 MNHEY and CDR2 SMNVEV (reference sequence). The CDR3 covers 17 residues. Primers used in a second PCR of about 7 to 12 cycles were a sample-barcoded 5' primer and a J-beta primer mix. A template-switch adaptor containing 12 random nucleotides labeled each cDNA molecule. Samples each returned at least 3 million CDR3-containing paired-end reads. TCRdb reprocessed the 5' RACE reads with MiXCR, giving one entry per CDR3 protein. The sample holds over a million distinct CDR3 sequences, 40% to 55% seen once.

The sequence was collected from a woman aged 55 to 70 in good health. Sequencing was carried out using blood. The V call is TRBV27, the J call TRBJ2-3; 15 positions match TRBD2. The CDR3 is CASSAGTSGRRTDTQYF. The CDR3 DNA reads TGTGCCAGCAGTGCTGGGACTAGCGGGAGGAGGACAGATACGCAGTATTTT.